This note documents a single TCR beta chain sequence. The data are from a study of blood T cell repertoires in COVID-19. Study as a whole: Specimens from acute and convalescent COVID-19 originated in the United States, Italy and Spain. Nucleic acid was either cDNA or gDNA, and it came from T cells, B-cell-depleted T cells, or PBMCs.

Germline CDR1 reads LNHDA; CDR2 reads SQIVND (reference sequence). Unmatched junction bases numbered 10, after V lost 4 bases and J lost 7 bases. This CDR3 is 16 amino acids long. As processed by the authors: It was from reference gene primer amplification that nucleated cell counts were estimated. Assay: immunoSEQ multiplex PCR; the TCRdb copy retains only in-frame clones and omits some. D and trimming come from the DNA, and the V and J calls and clone size come from that table. Among tens of thousands of clones, about 88% were seen once, and the ten largest hold roughly 5%. This clonotype was sampled from a human donor in a cohort sampled during active COVID-19. Sequenced: peripheral blood. This rearrangement joins TRBV19 to TRBJ2-1, with 10 bases lining up with TRBD2. The CDR3 DNA sequence: TGTGCCAGTAGTAATGTAGCGGGAGGTTTGTCGAATGAGCAGTTCTTC. Its protein is CASSNVAGGLSNEQFF.